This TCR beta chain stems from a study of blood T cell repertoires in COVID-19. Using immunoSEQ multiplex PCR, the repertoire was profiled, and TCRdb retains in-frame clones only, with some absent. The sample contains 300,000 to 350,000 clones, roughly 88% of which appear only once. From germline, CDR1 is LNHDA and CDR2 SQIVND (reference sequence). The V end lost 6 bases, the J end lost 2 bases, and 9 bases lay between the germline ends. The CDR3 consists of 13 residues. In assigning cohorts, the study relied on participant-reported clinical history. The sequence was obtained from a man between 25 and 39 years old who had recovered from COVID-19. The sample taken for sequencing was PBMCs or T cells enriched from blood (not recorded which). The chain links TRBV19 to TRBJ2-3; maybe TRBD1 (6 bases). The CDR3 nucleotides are TGTGCCAGTAGGAGGGACATCACAGATACGCAGTATTTT. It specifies CASRRDITDTQYF.